The sequence of this T cell receptor beta chain was determined in a study of T cells in tuberculosis. Study at large: The T cells targeted glucose monomycolate, a mycobacterial lipid, via CD1B.

V shed 3 bases and J 7 bases; nucleotides not matched to a gene: 7. The germline V gene has CDR1 GTSNPN and CDR2 SVGIG (reference sequence). This CDR3 is built from 13 residues. The repertoire was sequenced with immunoSEQ multiplex PCR; TCRdb's copy has only in-frame clones and lacks some. The top ten clones hold 1.9% of a sample with roughly 92,000 clones, approximately 91% of them seen once. Thawed, overnight-rested PBMC were stained with GMM-loaded CD1B tetramer, viability dye and anti-CD3, then sorted. The CD1B tetramers carried C32 glucose monomycolate purified from Rhodococcus equi. This receptor was obtained from an adult woman with latent tuberculosis. The rearrangement links TRBV30 to TRBJ1-2; 8 bases line up with TRBD1. Sequenced material: CD1b-GMM tetramer-negative cells sorted from PBMCs. DNA for the CDR3: TGTGCCTGGAGGCCTACCGGGACAGGTGGCTACACCTTC. As protein: CAWRPTGTGGYTF.